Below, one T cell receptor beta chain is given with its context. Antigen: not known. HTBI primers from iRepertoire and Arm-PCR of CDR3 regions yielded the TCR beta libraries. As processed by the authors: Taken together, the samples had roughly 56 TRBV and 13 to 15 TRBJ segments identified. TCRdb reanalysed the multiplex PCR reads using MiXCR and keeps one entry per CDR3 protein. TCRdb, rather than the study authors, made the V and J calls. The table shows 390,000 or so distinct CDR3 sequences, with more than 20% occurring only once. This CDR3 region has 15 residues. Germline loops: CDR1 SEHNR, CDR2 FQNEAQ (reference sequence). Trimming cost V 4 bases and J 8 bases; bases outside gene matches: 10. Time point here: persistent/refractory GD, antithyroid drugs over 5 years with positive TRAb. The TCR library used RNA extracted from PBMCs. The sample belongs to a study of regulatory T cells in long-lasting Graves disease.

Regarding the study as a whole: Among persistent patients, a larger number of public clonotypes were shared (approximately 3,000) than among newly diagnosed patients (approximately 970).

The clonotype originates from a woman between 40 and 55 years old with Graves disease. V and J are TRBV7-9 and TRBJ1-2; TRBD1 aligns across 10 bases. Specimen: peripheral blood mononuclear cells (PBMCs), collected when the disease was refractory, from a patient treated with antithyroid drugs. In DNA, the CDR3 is TGTGCCAGCAGCTCGCGGGACAGGGGCTTACGAGGCTACACCTTC. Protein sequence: CASSSRDRGLRGYTF.